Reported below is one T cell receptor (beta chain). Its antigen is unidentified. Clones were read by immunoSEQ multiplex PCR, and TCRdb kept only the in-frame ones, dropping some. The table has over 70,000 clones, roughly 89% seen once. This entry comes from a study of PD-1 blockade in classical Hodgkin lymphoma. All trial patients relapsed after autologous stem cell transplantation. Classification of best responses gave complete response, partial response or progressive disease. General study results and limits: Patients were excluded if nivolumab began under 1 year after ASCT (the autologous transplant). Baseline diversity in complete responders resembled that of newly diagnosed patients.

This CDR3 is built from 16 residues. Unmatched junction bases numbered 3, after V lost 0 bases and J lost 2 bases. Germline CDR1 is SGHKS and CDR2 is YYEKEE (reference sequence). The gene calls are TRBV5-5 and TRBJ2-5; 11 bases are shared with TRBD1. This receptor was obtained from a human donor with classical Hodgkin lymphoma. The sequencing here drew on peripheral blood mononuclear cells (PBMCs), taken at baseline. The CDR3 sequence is CASSLVGTGGQETQYF. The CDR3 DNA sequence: TGTGCCAGCAGCTTGGTAGGGACAGGGGGGCAAGAGACCCAGTACTTC. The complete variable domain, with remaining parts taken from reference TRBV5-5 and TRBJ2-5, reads DAGVTQSPTHLIKTRGQQVTLRCSPISGHKSVSWYQQVLGQGPQFIFQYYEKEERGRGNFPDRFSARQFPNYSSELNVNALLLGDSALYLCASSLVGTGGQETQYFGPGTRLLVL.